This T cell receptor beta chain is from a study of radiotherapy plus CTLA-4 blockade in lung cancer. Turning to the study itself: Among enrolled patients, roughly 17% responded and roughly 28% achieved disease control. General study findings and limits: Early clone dynamics of blood T cells, plus interferon-beta, reportedly predicted response best. Blood TCR clones of tumor origin expanded after radiotherapy plus ipilimumab.

The table came from immunoSEQ multiplex PCR; TCRdb's copy has only in-frame clones and leaves some out. The sample yields nearly 95,000 clones, around 80% seen once. With regard to this clone: The antigen remains unidentified.

CDR3 length: 16 residues. The germline V gene has CDR1 MGHRA and CDR2 YSYEKL. Trimming cost V 3 bases and J 3 bases; bases outside gene matches: 6. The chain has TRBV4-1 and TRBJ2-1, with 9 bases fitting TRBD1. The sequence came from a human donor with non-small cell lung cancer that progressed on radiotherapy plus ipilimumab. Material: peripheral blood, obtained from a patient treated with radiotherapy plus ipilimumab. CDR3 bases: TGCGCCAGCAGCCAGCTGACAGGGGGTGTCTACAATGAGCAGTTCTTC. Residues: CASSQLTGGVYNEQFF.